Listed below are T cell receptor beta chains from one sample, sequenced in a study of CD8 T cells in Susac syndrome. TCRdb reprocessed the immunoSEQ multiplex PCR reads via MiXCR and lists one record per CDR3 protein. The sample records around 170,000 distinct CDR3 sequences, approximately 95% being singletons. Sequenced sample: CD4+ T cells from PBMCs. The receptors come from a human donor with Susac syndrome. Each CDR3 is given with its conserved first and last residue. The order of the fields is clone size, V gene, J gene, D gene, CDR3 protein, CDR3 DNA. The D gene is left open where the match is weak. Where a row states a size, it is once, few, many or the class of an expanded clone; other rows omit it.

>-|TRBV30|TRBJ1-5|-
CAWSVRGGEQPQHF
TGTGCCTGGAGTGTACGGGGAGGGGAGCAGCCCCAGCATTTT
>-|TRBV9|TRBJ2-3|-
CASSPTTYTDTQYF
TGTGCCAGCAGCCCCACGACGTACACAGATACGCAGTATTTT
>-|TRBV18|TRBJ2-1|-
CASSPPGRRVNEQFF
TGTGCCAGCTCACCTCCGGGACGGCGGGTCAATGAGCAGTTCTTC
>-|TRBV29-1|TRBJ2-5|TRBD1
CSVEETGGLGTQYF
TGCAGCGTTGAAGAGACAGGGGGCCTGGGGACCCAGTACTTC
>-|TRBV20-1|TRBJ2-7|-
CSARSDTSYEQYF
TGCAGTGCTAGATCGGACACGTCCTACGAGCAGTACTTC
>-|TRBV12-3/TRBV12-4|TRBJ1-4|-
CASSLSAANEKLFF
TGTGCCAGCAGTTTATCGGCGGCTAATGAAAAACTGTTTTTT
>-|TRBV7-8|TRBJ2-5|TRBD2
CASSQLLSGGGETQYF
TGTGCCAGCAGCCAATTACTTAGCGGGGGGGGAGAGACCCAGTACTTC
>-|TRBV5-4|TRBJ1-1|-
CASSLNGGLVGIAEAFF
TGTGCCAGCAGCTTGAACGGGGGGCTAGTGGGAATCGCTGAAGCTTTCTTT
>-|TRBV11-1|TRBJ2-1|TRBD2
CASSLRTSFLFF
TGTGCCAGCAGCTTACGGACTAGTTTTTTGTTCTTC
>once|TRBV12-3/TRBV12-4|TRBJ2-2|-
CASSLGRGSNTGELFF
TGTGCCAGCAGTTTAGGACGGGGGTCGAACACCGGGGAGCTGTTTTTT
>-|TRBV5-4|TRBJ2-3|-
CASGRTRNTDTQYF
TGTGCCAGCGGACGGACACGAAACACAGATACGCAGTATTTT